This TCR beta chain stems from a study of blood T cell repertoires in COVID-19. The method was immunoSEQ multiplex PCR; TCRdb's version includes in-frame clones alone and lacks a portion of them. Here the sample spans some 150,000 clones, around 87% being singletons. CDR1 is SGHTA, CDR2 FQGTGA, per germline. The V gene lost 2 bases and the J gene lost 4 bases, with 9 bases spanning the gap. The CDR3 spans 13 residues. The rearrangement uses TRBV7-3 and TRBJ2-7; D possibly corresponds to TRBD1 (5 bases). The sequenced material came from peripheral blood. The sequence was obtained from a woman aged 45-60 years with active or convalescent COVID-19. The CDR3 coding sequence is TGTGCCAGCAGCTTATCCAAGGGGTACGAGCAGTACTTC. Translated, it gives CASSLSKGYEQYF.